The T cell receptor (beta chain) under discussion was sequenced for a study of glioma-infiltrating T cells. Study conclusions and caveats: Above-expected tissue-blood divergence occurred in all gliomas, most in low-grade ones. Very few CDR3 sequences were shared between tissue and blood.

Using RNA template, CDR3s of TCR alpha and beta were amplified with iRepertoire arm-PCR. Input was roughly 100-450 ng of tissue mRNA or PBMC total RNA. MiXCR, run by TCRdb on the multiplex PCR reads, gives a single entry per CDR3 protein. The sample shows over 120,000 distinct CDR3 sequences, 35% to 50% of them seen only once. This clonotype was seen only a few times. The antigen is not known. The CDR3 runs to 13 residues. The V end was cut by 10 bases, the J end by 2 bases, with 13 bases between. Germline-derived CDR1 and CDR2 are ENHRY and SYGVKD. This clonotype was sampled from a human donor with low-grade glioma or glioblastoma, undergoing nonglioma brain surgery, or in good health (not recorded which). The chain carries TRBV10-3 and TRBJ2-3, with a weak D call TRBD2 (6 bases). Sequenced input: glioma tissue, nonneoplastic brain tissue, or PBMCs (not recorded which). CDR3 protein: CATGVVFTDTQYF. CDR3 DNA: TGTGCCACGGGAGTGGTTTTCACAGATACGCAGTATTTT.